Detailed here is one TCR beta chain. This sample was included in a study of blood T cell repertoires in COVID-19. Recruited during active infection, patients (from Seattle) were subsequently followed longitudinally. In the original workflow: Quantification of nucleated cells was approximated via reference gene primer amplification. TCRdb keeps only in-frame clones here, not all; method: immunoSEQ multiplex PCR. V and J calls and clone size are as listed in that table; D and trimming were resolved from the DNA. The repertoire holds approximately 300,000 clones, with 80% to 95% as singletons. The germline gives CDR1 MDHEN, CDR2 SYDVKM. The ends were cut back, 6 bases at V and 1 base at J, with 25 bases in the middle. This CDR3 spans 19 amino acids.

The TCR originated in a woman in her twenties or thirties with COVID-19, enrolled during active disease. The rearrangement joins TRBV28 to TRBJ1-5; possibly TRBD1 for D (5 bases). The sequencing sample was made of peripheral blood. The CDR3, as DNA: TGTGCCAGCAGCTCCAGCCCGGGCAGGGTGGGATTAAGCAATCAGCCCCAGCATTTT. Translation gives CASSSSPGRVGLSNQPQHF.